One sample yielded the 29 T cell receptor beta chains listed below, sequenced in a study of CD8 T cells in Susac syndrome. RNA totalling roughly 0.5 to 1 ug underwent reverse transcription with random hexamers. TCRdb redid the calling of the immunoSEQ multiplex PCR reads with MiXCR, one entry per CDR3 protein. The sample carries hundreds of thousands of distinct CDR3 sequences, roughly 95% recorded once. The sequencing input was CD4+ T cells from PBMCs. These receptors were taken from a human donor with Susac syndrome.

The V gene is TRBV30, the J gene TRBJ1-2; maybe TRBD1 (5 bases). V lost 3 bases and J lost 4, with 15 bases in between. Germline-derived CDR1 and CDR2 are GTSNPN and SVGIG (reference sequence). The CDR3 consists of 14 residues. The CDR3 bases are TGTGCCTGGAGCCCGGGGCCAACCTCCTATGGCTACACCTTC. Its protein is CAWSPGPTSYGYTF.

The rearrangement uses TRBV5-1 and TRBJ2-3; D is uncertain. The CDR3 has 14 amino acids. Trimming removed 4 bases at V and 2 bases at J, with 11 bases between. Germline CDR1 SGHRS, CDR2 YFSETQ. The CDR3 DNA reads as TGCGCCAGCAGCCTCGGAGAGAACACAGATACGCAGTATTTT. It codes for CASSLGENTDTQYF.

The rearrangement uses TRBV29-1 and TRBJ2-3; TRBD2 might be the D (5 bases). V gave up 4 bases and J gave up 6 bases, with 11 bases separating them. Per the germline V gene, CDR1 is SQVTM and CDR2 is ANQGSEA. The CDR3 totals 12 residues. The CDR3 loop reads CSVAAAADTQYF. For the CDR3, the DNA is TGCAGCGTTGCGGCAGCGGCGGATACGCAGTATTTT.

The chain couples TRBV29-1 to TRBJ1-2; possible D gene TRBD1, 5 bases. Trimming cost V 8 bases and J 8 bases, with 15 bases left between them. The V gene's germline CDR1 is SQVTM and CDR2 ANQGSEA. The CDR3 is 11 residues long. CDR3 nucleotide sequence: TGCAGCCATCGGGACGTCTGGGGCTACACCTTC. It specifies CSHRDVWGYTF.

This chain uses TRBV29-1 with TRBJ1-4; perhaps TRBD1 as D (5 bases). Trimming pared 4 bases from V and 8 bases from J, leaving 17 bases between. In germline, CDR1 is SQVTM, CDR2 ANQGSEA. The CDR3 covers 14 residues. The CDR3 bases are TGCAGCGTTGGGCGAGGGGAATCGGGAGAAAAACTGTTTTTT. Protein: CSVGRGESGEKLFF.

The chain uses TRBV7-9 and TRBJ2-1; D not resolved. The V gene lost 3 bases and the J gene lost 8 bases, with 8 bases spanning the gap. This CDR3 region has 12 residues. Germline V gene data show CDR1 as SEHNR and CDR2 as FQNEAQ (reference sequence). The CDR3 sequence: CASSLGYDEQFF. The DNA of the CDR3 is TGTGCCAGCAGCTTGGGGTACGATGAGCAGTTCTTC.

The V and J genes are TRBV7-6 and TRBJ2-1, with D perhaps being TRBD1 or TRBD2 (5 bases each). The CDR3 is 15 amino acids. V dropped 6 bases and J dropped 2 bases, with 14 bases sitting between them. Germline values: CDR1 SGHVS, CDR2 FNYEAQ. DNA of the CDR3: TGTGCCAGCAGTATGCCGGGACCAGCCTACAATGAGCAGTTCTTC. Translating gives CASSMPGPAYNEQFF.

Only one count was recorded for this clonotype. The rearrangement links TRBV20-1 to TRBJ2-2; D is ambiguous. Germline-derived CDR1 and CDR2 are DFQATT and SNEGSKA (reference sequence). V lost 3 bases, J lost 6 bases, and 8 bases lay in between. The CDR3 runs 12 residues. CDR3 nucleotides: TGCAGTGCTAGCGGGTCCCCCGGGGAGCTGTTTTTT. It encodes CSASGSPGELFF.

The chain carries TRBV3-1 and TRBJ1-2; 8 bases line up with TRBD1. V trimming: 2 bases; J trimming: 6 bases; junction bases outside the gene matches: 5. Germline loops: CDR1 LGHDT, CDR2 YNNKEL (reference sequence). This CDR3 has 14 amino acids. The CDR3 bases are TGTGCCAGCAGCCAACCGGACAGGGAAGATGGCTACACCTTC. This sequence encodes CASSQPDREDGYTF.

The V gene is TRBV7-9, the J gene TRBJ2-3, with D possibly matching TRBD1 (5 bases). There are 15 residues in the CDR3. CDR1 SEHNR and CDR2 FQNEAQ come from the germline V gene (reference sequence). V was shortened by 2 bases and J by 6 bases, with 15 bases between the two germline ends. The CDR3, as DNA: TGTGCCAGCAGCTTAAATCCAGGATCAGGGGATACGCAGTATTTT. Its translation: CASSLNPGSGDTQYF.

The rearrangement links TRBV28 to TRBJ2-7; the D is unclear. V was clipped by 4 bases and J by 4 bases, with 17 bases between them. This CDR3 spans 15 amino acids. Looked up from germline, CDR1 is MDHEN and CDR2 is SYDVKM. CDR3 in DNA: TGTGCCAGCAGTTCACTACAACCACCCCTGTACGAGCAGTACTTC. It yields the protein CASSSLQPPLYEQYF.

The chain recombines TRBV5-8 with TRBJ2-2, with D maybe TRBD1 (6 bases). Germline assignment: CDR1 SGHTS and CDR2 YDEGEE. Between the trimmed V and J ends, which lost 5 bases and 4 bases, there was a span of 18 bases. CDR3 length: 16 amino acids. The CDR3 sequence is CASRPHRDVVTGELFF. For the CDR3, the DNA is TGTGCCAGCAGACCGCACAGGGACGTAGTCACCGGGGAGCTGTTTTTT.

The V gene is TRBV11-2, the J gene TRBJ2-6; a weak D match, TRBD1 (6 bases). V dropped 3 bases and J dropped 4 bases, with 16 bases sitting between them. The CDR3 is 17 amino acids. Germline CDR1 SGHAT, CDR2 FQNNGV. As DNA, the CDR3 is TGTGCCAGCAGCTTGGCGCAGGGGATGAGCGGGGCCAACGTCCTGACTTTC. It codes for CASSLAQGMSGANVLTF.

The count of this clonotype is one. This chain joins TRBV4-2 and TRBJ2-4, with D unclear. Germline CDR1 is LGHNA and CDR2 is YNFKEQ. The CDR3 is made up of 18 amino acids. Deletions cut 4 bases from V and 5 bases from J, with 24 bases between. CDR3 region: CASSRRATVPFGENIQYF. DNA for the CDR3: TGTGCCAGCAGCCGCCGCGCCACGGTTCCCTTCGGCGAAAACATTCAGTACTTC.

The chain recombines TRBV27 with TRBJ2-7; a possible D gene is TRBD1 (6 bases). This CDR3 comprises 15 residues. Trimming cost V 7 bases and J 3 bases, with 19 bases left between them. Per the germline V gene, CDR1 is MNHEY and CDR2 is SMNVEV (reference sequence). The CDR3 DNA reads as TGTGCCAGCACCCCGCTTGGGGACATGGGCTACGAGCAGTACTTC. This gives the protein CASTPLGDMGYEQYF.

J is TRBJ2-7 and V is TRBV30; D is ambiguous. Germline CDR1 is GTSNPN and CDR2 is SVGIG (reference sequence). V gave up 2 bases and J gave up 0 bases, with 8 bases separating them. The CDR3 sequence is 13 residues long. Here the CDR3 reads CAWSRGHSYEQYF. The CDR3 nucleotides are TGTGCCTGGAGTCGTGGGCACTCCTACGAGCAGTACTTC. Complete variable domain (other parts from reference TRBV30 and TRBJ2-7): SQTIHQWPATLVQPVGSPLSLECTVEGTSNPNLYWYRQAAGRGLQLLFYSVGIGQISSEVPQNLSASRPQDRQFILSSKKLLLSDSGFYLCAWSRGHSYEQYFGPGTRLTVT.

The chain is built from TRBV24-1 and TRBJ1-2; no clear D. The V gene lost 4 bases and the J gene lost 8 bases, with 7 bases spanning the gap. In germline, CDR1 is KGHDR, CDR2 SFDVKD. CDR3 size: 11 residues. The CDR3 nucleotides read TGTGCCACCAGTGACGTGACGGGCTACACCTTC. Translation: CATSDVTGYTF.

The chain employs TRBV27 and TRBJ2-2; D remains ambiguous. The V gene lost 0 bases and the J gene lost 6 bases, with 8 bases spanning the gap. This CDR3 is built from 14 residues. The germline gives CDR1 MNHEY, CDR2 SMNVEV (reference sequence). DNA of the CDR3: TGTGCCAGCAGTTTATCACTCAACCCCGGGGAGCTGTTTTTT. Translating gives CASSLSLNPGELFF.

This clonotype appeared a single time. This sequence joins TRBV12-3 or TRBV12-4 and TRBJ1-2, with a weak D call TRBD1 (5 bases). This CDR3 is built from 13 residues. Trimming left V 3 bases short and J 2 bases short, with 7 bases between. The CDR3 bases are TGTGCCAGCAGTTTCCCAGGGAACTATGGCTACACCTTC. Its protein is CASSFPGNYGYTF.

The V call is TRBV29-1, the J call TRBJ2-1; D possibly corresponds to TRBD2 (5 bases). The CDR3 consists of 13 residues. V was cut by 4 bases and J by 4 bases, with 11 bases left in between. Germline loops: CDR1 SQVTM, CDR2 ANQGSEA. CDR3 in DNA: TGCAGCGTTGGTAGAGGGATATACAATGAGCAGTTCTTC. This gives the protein CSVGRGIYNEQFF.

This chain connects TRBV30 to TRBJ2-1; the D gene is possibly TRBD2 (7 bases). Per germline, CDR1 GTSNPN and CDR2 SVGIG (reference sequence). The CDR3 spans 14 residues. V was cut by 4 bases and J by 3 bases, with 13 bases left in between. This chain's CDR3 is CAWKGGDLYNEQFF. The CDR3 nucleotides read TGTGCCTGGAAAGGGGGGGACCTCTACAATGAGCAGTTCTTC. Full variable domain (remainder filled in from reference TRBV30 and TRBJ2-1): SQTIHQWPATLVQPVGSPLSLECTVEGTSNPNLYWYRQAAGRGLQLLFYSVGIGQISSEVPQNLSASRPQDRQFILSSKKLLLSDSGFYLCAWKGGDLYNEQFFGPGTRLTVL.

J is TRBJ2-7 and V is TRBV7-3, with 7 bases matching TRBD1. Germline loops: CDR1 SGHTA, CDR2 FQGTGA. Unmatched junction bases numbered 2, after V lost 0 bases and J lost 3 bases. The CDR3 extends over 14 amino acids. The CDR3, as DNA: TGTGCCAGCAGCTTAACCCGGGACAGCTACGAGCAGTACTTC. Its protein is CASSLTRDSYEQYF.

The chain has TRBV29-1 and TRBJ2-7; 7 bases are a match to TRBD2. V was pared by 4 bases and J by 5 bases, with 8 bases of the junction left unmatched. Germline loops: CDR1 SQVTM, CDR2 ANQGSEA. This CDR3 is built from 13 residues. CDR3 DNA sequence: TGCAGCGTTGTCGTGGGAGGGTCCCACGAGCAGTACTTC. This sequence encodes CSVVVGGSHEQYF.

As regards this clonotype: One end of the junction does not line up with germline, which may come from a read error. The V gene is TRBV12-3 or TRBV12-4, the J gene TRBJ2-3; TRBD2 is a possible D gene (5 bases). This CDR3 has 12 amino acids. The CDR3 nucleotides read TGTGCCAGCAGTCTAGCCCAGAATACGCAGTATTTT. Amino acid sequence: CASSLAQNTQYF.

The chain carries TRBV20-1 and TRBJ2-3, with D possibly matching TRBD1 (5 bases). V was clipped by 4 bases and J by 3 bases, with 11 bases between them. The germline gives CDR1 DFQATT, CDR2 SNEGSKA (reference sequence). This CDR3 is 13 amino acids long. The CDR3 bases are TGCAGTGCTACGGTGGGGCGTACAGATACGCAGTATTTT. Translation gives CSATVGRTDTQYF.

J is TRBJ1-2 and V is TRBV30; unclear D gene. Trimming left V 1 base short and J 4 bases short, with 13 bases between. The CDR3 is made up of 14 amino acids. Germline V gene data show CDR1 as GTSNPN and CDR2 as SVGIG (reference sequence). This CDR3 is CAWSGSSLAYGYTF. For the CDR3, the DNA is TGTGCCTGGAGTGGTTCTTCCCTGGCCTATGGCTACACCTTC. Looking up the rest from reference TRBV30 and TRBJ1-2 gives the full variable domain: SQTIHQWPATLVQPVGSPLSLECTVEGTSNPNLYWYRQAAGRGLQLLFYSVGIGQISSEVPQNLSASRPQDRQFILSSKKLLLSDSGFYLCAWSGSSLAYGYTFGSGTRLTVV.

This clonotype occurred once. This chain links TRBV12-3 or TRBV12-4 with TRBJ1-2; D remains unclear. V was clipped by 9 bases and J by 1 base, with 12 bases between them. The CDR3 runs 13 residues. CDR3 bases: TGTGCCAGTGGGGAGGTCGTTAACTATGGCTACACCTTC. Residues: CASGEVVNYGYTF.

CDR3 nucleotides: TGTGCCAGCACCGGGACTAGCGGGAGAGGAAACACCGGGGAGCTGTTTTTT. Its protein is CASTGTSGRGNTGELFF. J is TRBJ2-2 and V is TRBV25-1; 14 bases are shared with TRBD2. Trimming removed 7 bases from V and 2 bases from J; junction bases left unmatched: 6. Germline CDR1 is MGHDK and CDR2 is SYGVNS. The CDR3 is 17 amino acids.

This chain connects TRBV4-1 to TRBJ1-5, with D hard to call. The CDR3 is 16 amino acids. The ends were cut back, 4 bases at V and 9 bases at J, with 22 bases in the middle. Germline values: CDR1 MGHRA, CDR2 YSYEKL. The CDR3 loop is CASSPREGTGMRPQHF. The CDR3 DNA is TGCGCCAGCAGCCCTAGGGAGGGTACGGGGATGAGGCCCCAGCATTTT.